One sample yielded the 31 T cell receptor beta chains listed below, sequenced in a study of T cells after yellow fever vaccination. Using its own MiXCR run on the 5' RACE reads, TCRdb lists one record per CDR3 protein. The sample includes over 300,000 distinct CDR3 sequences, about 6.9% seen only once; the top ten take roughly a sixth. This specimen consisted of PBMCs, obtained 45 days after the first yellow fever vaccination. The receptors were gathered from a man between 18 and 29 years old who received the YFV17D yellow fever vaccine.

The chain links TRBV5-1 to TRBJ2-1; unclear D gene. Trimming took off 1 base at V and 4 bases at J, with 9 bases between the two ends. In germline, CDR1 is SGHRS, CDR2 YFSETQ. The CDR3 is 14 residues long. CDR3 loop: CASSLYEEYNEQFF. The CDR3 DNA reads TGCGCCAGCAGCTTGTATGAAGAGTACAATGAGCAGTTCTTC. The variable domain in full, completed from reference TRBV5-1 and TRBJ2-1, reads KAGVTQTPRYLIKTRGQQVTLSCSPISGHRSVSWYQQTPGQGLQFLFEYFSETQRNKGNFPGRFSGRQFSNSRSEMNVSTLELGDSALYLCASSLYEEYNEQFFGPGTRLTVL.

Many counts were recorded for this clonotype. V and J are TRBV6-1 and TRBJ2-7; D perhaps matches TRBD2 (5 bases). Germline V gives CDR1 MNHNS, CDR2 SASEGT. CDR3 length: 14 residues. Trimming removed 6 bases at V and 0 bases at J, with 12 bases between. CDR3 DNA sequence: TGTGCCAGCAGACAGCGACTAAGCTCCTACGAGCAGTACGTC. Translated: CASRQRLSSYEQYV.

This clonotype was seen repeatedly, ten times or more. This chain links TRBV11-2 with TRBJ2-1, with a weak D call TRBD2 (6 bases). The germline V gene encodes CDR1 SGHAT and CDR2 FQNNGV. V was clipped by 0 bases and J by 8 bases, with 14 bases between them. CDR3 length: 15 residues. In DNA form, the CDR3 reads TGTGCCAGCAGCTTAGATGGCGGGGCAGGCGATGAGCAGTTCTTC. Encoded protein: CASSLDGGAGDEQFF. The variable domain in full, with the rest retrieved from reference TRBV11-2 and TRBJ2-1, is EAGVAQSPRYKIIEKRQSVAFWCNPISGHATLYWYQQILGQGPKLLIQFQNNGVVDDSQLPKDRFSAERLKGVDSTLKIQPAKLEDSAVYLCASSLDGGAGDEQFFGPGTRLTVL.

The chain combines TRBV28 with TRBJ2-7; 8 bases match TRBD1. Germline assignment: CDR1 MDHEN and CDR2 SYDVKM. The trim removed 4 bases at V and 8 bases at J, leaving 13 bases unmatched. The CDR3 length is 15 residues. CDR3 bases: TGTGCCAGCAGTTATTCAGGGGTCAGGGGGCATAAGCAGTACGTC. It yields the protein CASSYSGVRGHKQYV.

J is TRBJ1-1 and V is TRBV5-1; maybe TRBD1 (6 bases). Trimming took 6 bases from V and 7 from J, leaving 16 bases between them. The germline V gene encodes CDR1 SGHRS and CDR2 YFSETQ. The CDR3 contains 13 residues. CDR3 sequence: CASKSGRTDEAFF. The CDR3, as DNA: TGCGCCAGCAAGTCAGGGCGGACAGATGAAGCTTTCTTT. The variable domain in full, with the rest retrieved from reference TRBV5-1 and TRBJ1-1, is KAGVTQTPRYLIKTRGQQVTLSCSPISGHRSVSWYQQTPGQGLQFLFEYFSETQRNKGNFPGRFSGRQFSNSRSEMNVSTLELGDSALYLCASKSGRTDEAFFGQGTRLTVV.

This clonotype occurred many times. CDR3: CASSPDSDYGYTF. As DNA, the CDR3 is TGTGCCAGCAGTCCGGACAGTGACTATGGCTACACCTTC. This chain joins TRBV6-1 and TRBJ1-2, with a weak D call TRBD1 (6 bases). This CDR3 is 13 amino acids long. V lost 5 bases and J 3 bases, leaving 10 bases between the germline ends. Germline lookup yields CDR1 MNHNS and CDR2 SASEGT.

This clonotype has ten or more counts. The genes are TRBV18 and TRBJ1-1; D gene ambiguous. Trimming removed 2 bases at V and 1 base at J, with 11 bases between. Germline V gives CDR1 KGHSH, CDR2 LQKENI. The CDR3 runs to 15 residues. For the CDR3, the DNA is TGTGCCAGCTCACCAAGGTCACAGCGGAACACTGAAGCTTTCTTT. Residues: CASSPRSQRNTEAFF.

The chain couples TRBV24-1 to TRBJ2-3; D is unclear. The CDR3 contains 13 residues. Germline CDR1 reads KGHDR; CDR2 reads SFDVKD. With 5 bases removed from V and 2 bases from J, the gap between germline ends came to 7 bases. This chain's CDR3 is CATSVPNTDTQYF. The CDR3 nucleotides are TGTGCCACCAGTGTGCCGAACACAGATACGCAGTATTTT.

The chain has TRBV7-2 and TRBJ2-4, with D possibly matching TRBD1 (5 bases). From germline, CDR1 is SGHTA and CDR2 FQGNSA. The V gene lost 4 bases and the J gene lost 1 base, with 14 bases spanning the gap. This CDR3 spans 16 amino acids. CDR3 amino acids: CASSYRGLRAKNIQYF. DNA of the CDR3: TGTGCCAGCAGCTATAGGGGTTTAAGGGCCAAAAACATTCAGTACTTC. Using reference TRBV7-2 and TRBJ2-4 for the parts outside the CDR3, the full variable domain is GAGVSQSPSNKVTEKGKDVELRCDPISGHTALYWYRQSLGQGLEFLIYFQGNSAPDKSGLPSDRFSAERTGGSVSTLTIQRTQQEDSAVYLCASSYRGLRAKNIQYFGAGTRLSVL.

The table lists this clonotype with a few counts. The CDR3 DNA is TGCAGCGCCGAGGGACTAGCGGGCACCTACGAGCAGTACTTC. Its protein product is CSAEGLAGTYEQYF. The chain employs TRBV29-1 and TRBJ2-7, with 12 bases aligning to TRBD2. This CDR3 region has 14 residues. After removal of 7 bases from V and 2 bases from J, the junction contained 6 bases not matched to a gene. CDR1 is SQVTM and CDR2 is ANQGSEA in the germline V gene.

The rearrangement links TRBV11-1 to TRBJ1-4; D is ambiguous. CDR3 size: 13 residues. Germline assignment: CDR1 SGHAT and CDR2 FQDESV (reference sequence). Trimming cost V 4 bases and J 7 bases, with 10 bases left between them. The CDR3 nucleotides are TGTGCCAGCAGCTACGAGGGAAGTGAAAAACTGTTTTTT. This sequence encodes CASSYEGSEKLFF.

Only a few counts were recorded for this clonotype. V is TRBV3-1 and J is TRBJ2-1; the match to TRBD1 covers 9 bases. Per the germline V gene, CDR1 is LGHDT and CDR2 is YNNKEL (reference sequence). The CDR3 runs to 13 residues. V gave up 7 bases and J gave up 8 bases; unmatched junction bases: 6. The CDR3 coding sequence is TGTGCCAGCACCAGGACAGGGGACTATGAGCAGTTCTTC. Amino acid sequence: CASTRTGDYEQFF.

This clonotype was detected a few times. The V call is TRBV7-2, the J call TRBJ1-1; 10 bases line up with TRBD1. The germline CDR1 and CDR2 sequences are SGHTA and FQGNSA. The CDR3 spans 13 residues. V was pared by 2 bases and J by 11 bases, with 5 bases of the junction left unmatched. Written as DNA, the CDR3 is TGTGCCAGCAGCTTATCGGGACAGGGGCAGGCTTTCTTT. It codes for CASSLSGQGQAFF.

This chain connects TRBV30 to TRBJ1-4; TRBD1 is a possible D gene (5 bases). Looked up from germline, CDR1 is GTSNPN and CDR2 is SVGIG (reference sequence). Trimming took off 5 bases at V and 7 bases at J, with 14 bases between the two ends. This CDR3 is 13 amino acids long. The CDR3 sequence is CAWGAPNLEKLFF. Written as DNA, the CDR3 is TGTGCCTGGGGGGCCCCTAACCTTGAAAAACTGTTTTTT.

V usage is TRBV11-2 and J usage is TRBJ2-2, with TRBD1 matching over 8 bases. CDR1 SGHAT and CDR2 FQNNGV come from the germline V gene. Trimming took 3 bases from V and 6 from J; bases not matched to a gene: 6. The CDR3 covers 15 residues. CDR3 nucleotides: TGTGCCAGCAGCTTTCGGGCAGGGGGCCCCGGGGAGCTGTTTTTT. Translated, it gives CASSFRAGGPGELFF.

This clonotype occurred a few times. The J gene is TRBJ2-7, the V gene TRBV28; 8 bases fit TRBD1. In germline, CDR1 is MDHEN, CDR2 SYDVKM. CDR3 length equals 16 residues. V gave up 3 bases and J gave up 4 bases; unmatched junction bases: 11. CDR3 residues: CASSFGSRTGHYEQYV. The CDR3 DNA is TGTGCCAGCAGTTTCGGTAGTCGGACAGGGCATTACGAGCAGTACGTC.

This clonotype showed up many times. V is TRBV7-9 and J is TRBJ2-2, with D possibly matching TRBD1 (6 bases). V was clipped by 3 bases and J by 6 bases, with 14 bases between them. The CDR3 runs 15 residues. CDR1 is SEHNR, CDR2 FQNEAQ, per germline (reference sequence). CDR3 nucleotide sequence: TGTGCCAGCAGCTTCCCCCAGGGGAAGTCCGGGGAGCTGTTTTTT. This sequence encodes CASSFPQGKSGELFF.

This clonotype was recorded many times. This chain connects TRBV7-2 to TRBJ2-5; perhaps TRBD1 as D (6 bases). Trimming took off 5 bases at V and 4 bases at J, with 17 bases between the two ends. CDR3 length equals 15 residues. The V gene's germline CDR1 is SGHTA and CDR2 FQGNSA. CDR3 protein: CASSSYRDIVETQYF. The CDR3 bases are TGTGCCAGCAGCAGCTACAGGGATATAGTAGAGACCCAGTACTTC.

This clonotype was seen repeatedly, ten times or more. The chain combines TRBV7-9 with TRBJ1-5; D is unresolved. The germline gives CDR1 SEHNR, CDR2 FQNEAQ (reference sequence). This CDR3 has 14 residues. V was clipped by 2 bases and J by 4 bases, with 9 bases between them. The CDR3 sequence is CASSLMGSNQPQHF. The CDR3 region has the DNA TGTGCCAGCAGCTTAATGGGGTCGAATCAGCCCCAGCATTTT.

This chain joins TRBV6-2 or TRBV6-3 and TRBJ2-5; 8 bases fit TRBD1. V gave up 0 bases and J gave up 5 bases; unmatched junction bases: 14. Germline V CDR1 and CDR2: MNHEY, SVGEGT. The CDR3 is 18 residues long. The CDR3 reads CASSYSTSWTGRSETQYF. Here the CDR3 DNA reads TGTGCCAGCAGTTACTCGACTTCATGGACAGGGCGGAGCGAGACCCAGTACTTC.

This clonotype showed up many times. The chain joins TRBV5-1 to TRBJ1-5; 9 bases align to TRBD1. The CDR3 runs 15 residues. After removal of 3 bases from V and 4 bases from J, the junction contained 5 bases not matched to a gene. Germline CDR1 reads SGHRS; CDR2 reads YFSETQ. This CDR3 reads CASSYTGGNNQPQHF. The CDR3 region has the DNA TGCGCCAGCAGCTATACAGGGGGCAATAATCAGCCCCAGCATTTT.

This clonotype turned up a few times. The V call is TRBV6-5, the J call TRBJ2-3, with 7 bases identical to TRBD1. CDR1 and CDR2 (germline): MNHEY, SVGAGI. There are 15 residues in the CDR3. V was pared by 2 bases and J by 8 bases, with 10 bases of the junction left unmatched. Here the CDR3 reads CASSYQTGAQGTQYF. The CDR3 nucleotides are TGTGCCAGCAGTTACCAAACAGGGGCCCAGGGTACGCAGTATTTT.

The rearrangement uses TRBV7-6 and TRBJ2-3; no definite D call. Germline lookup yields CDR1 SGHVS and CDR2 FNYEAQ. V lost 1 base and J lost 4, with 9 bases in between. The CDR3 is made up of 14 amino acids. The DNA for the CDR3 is TGTGCCAGCAGCTTAGACGGAAGGCCAGATACGCAGTATTTT. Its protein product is CASSLDGRPDTQYF.

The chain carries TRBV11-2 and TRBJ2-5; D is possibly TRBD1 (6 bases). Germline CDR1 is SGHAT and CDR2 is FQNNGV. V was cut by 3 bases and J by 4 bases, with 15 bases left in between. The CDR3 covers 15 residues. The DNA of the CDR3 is TGTGCCAGCAGCTTGGGCAGGGGAGTCGGAGAGACCCAGTACTTC. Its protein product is CASSLGRGVGETQYF.

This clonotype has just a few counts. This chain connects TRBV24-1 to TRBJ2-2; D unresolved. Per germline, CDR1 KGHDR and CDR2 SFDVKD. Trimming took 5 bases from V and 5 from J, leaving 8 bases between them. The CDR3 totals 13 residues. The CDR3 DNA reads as TGTGCCACCAGTGTCGACGGTACCGGGGAGCTGTTTTTT. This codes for CATSVDGTGELFF.

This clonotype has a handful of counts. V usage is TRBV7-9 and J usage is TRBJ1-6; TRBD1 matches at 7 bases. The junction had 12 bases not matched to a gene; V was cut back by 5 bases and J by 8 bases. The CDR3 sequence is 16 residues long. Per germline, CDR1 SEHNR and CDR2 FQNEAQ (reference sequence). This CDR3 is CASSPPGGVGYSPLHF. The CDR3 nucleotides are TGTGCCAGCAGCCCCCCAGGGGGGGTGGGGTATTCACCCCTCCACTTT.

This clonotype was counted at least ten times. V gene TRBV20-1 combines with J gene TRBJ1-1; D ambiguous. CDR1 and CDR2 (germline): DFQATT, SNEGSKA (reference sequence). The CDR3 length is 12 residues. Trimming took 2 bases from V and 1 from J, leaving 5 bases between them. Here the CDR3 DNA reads TGCAGTGCTAGAATGGGGAACACTGAAGCTTTCTTT. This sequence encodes CSARMGNTEAFF.

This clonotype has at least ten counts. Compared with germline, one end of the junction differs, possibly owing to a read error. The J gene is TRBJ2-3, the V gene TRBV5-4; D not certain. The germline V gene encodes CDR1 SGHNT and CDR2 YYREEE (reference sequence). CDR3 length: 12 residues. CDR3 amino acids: CASSLDTDTQYF. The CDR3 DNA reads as TGCGCCAGCAGCTTGGACACAGATACGCAGTATTTT.

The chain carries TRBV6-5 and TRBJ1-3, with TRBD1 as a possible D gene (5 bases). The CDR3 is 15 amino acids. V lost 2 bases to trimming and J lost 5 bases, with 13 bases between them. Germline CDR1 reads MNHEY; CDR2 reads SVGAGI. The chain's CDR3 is CASSYDDSMRNTIYF. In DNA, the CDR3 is TGTGCCAGCAGTTACGACGACAGCATGCGAAACACCATATATTTT.

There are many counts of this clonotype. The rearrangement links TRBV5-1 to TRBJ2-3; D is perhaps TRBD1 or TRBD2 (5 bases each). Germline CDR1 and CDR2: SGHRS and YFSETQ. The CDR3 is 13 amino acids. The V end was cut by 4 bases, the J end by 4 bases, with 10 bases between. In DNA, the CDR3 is TGCGCCAGCAGCGTGGGGACCGCAGATACGCAGTATTTT. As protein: CASSVGTADTQYF. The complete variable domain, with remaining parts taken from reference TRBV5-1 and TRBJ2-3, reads KAGVTQTPRYLIKTRGQQVTLSCSPISGHRSVSWYQQTPGQGLQFLFEYFSETQRNKGNFPGRFSGRQFSNSRSEMNVSTLELGDSALYLCASSVGTADTQYFGPGTRLTVL.

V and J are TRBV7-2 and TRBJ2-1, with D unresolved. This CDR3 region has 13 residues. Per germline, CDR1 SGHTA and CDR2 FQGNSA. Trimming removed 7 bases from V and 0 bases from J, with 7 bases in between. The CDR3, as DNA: TGTGCCAGCATCCCTGCCTCCTACAATGAGCAGTTCTTC. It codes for CASIPASYNEQFF. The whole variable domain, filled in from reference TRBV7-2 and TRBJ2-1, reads GAGVSQSPSNKVTEKGKDVELRCDPISGHTALYWYRQSLGQGLEFLIYFQGNSAPDKSGLPSDRFSAERTGGSVSTLTIQRTQQEDSAVYLCASIPASYNEQFFGPGTRLTVL.